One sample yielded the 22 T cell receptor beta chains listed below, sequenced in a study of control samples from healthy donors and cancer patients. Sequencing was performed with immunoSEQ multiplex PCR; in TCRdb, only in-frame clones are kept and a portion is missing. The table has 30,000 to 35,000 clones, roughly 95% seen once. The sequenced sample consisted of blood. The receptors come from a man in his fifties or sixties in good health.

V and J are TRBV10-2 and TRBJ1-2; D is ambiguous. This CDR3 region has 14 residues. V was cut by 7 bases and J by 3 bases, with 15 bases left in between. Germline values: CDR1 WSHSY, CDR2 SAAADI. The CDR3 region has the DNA TGCGCCAGCAAGAAGCAGCAGAGCGACTATGGCTACACCTTC. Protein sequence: CASKKQQSDYGYTF.

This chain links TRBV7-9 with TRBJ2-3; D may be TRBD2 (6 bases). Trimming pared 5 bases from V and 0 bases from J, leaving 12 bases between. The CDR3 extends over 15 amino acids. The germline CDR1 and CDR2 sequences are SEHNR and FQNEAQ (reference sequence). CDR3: CASSLEGRSTDTQYF. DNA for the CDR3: TGTGCCAGCAGCCTGGAGGGCCGTAGCACAGATACGCAGTATTTT.

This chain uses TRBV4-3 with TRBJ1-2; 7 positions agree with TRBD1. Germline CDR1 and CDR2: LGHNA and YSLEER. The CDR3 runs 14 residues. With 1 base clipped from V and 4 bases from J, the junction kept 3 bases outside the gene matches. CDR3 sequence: CASSQGAGGYGYTF. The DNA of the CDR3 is TGCGCCAGCAGCCAAGGGGCAGGGGGCTATGGCTACACCTTC.

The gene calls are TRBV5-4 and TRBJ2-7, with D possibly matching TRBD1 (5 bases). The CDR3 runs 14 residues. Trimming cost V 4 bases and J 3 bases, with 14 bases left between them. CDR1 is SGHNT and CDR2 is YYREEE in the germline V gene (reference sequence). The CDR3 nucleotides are TGTGCCAGCAGCCGGCCTGACAGCAACTACGAGCAGTACTTC. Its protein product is CASSRPDSNYEQYF.

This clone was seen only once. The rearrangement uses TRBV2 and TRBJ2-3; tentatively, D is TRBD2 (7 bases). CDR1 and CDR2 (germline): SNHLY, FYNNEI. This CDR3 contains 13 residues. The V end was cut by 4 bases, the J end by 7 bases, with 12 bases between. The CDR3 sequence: CASSGGGQHTQYF. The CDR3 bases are TGTGCCAGCAGTGGCGGGGGCCAACATACGCAGTATTTT.

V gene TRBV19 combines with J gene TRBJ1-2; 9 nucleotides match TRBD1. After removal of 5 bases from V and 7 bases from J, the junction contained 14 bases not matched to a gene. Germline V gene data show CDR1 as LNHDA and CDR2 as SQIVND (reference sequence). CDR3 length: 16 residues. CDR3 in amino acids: CASSLRRDREFPGYTF. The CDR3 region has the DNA TGTGCCAGTAGTCTCAGACGGGACAGGGAATTCCCTGGCTACACCTTC.

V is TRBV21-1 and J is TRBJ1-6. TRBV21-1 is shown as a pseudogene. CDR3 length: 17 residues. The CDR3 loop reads CASSHLSERLYNSPLHF. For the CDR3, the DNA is TGTGCCAGCAGCCACCTTTCGGAGCGCCTTTATAATTCACCCCTCCACTTT.

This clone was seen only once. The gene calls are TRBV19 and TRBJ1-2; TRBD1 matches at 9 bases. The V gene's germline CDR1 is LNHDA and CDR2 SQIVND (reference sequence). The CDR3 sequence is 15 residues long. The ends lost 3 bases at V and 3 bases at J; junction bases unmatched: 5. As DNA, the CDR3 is TGTGCCAGTAGTATCGTCGGACAGGGGCACTATGGCTACACCTTC. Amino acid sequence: CASSIVGQGHYGYTF.

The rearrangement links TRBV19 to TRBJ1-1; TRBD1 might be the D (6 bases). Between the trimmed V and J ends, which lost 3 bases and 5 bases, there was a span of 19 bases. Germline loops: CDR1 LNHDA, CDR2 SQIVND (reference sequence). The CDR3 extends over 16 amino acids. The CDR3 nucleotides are TGTGCCAGTAGTATGGGTAGGGGGGGCGCTTTTACTGAAGCTTTCTTT. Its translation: CASSMGRGGAFTEAFF.

The CDR3 DNA reads as TGTGCCAGCAGCCCCCAGCCAGGGGGGCGAAACACTGAAGCTTTCTTT. Its translation: CASSPQPGGRNTEAFF. The chain combines TRBV9 with TRBJ1-1, with 7 bases lining up with TRBD1. The V gene end was trimmed by 4 bases and the J gene end by 2 bases; junction bases not matched to a gene: 11. The CDR3 is made up of 16 amino acids. Germline V gene lookup returns CDR1 SGDLS and CDR2 YYNGEE.

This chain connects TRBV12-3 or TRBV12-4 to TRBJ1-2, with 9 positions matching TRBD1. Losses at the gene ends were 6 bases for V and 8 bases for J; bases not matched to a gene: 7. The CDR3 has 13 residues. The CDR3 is CASRSGQGGGYTF. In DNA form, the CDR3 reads TGTGCCAGCAGATCGGGACAGGGAGGAGGCTACACCTTC.

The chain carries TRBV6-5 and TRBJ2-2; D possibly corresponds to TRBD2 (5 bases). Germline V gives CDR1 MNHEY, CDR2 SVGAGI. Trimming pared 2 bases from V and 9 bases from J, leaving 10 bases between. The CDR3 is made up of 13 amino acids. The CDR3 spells CASSYRAGRELFF. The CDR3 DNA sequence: TGTGCCAGCAGTTACAGGGCGGGCCGGGAGCTGTTTTTT.

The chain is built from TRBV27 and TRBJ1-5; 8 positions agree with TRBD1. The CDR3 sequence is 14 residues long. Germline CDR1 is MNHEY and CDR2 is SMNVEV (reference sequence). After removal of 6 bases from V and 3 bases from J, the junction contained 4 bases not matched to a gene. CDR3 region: CASRPGQVNQPQHF. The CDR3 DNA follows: TGTGCCAGCAGACCGGGACAGGTCAATCAGCCCCAGCATTTT.

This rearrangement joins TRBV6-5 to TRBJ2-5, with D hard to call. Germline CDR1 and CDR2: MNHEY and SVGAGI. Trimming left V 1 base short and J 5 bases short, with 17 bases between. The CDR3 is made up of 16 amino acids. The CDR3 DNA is TGTGCCAGCAGTTACTTTTCAGGTCGTGGAGAGGAGACCCAGTACTTC. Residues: CASSYFSGRGEETQYF.

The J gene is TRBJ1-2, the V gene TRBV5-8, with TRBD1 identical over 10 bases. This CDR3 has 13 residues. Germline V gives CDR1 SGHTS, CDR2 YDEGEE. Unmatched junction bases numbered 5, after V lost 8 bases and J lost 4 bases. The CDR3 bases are TGTGCCAGTAGACAGGGGGCTACCTATGGCTACACCTTC. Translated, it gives CASRQGATYGYTF.

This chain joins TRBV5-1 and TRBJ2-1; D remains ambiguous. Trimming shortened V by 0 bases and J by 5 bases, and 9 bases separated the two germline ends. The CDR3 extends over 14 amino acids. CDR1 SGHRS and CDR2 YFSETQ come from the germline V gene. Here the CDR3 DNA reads TGCGCCAGCAGCTTGGGGGTGGGGAACAATGAGCAGTTCTTC. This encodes CASSLGVGNNEQFF.

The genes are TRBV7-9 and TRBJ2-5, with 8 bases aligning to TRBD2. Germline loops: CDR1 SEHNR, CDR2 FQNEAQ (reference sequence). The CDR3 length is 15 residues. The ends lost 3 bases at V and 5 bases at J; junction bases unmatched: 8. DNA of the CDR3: TGTGCCAGCAGCTTTGGGACTAGTGGTGGGGAGACCCAGTACTTC. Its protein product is CASSFGTSGGETQYF.

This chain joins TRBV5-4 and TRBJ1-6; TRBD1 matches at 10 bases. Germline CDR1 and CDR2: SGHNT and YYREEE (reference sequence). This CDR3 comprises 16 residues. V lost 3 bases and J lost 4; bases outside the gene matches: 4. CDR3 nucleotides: TGTGCCAGCAGCTCCGGACAGGGGGGATATAATTCACCCCTCCACTTT. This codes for CASSSGQGGYNSPLHF.

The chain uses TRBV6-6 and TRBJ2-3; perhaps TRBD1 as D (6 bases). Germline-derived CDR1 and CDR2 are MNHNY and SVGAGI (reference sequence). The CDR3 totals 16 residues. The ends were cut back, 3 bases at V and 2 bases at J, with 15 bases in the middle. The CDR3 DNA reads TGTGCCAGCAGTTATCTCCTGAGGGGGAACACAGATACGCAGTATTTT. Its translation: CASSYLLRGNTDTQYF.

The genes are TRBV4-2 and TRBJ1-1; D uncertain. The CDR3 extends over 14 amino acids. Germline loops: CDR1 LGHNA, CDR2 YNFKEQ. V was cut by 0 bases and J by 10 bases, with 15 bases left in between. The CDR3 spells CASSQDKVGSGAFF. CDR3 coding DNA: TGTGCCAGCAGCCAAGATAAAGTAGGGTCAGGAGCTTTCTTT.

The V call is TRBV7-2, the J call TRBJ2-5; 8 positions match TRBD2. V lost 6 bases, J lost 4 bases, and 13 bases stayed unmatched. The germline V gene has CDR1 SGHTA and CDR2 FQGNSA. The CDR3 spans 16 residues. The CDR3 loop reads CASRLSGTGLGETQYF. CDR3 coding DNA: TGTGCCAGCAGATTATCCGGGACGGGACTAGGAGAGACCCAGTACTTC. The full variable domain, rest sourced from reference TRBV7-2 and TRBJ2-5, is GAGVSQSPSNKVTEKGKDVELRCDPISGHTALYWYRQSLGQGLEFLIYFQGNSAPDKSGLPSDRFSAERTGGSVSTLTIQRTQQEDSAVYLCASRLSGTGLGETQYFGPGTRLLVL.

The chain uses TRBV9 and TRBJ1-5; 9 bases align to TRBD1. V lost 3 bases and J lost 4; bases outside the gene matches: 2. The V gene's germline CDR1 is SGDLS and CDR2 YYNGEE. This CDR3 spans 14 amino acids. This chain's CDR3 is CASSATGGNQPQHF. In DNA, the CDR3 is TGTGCCAGCAGCGCGACAGGGGGTAATCAGCCCCAGCATTTT.